The 22 T cell receptor beta chains reported below all come from one sample, sequenced in a study of CD8+CD57+ T cells in acquired aplastic anemia. TCR beta VDJ and CDR3 profiling used genomic DNA as template. TCRdb reanalysed the reads using MiXCR and keeps one entry per CDR3 protein. This sample carries 250,000 to 350,000 distinct CDR3 sequences, roughly three fifths of them seen once, and the ten largest clones take 6.5% to 10%. Sequencing input: sorted CD4+, CD8+, or CD8+CD57+ T cells (not recorded which) from PBMCs. Receptors were obtained from a human donor with severe aplastic anemia or a healthy control (not recorded which).

This clonotype was picked up a small number of times. The chain has TRBV9 and TRBJ2-5; perhaps TRBD1 as D (5 bases). Trimming took off 0 bases at V and 1 base at J, with 10 bases between the two ends. The CDR3 consists of 15 residues. Germline CDR1 reads SGDLS; CDR2 reads YYNGEE. The CDR3 coding sequence is TGTGCCAGCAGCGTAGGTGGGGCAGGCCAAGAGACCCAGTACTTC. Translated, it gives CASSVGGAGQETQYF.

The chain uses TRBV15 and TRBJ1-2; perhaps TRBD1 as D (5 bases). CDR1 is LNHNV and CDR2 is YYDKDF in the germline V gene (reference sequence). The CDR3 spans 13 residues. Trimming took 5 bases from V and 5 from J, leaving 12 bases between them. CDR3 sequence: CATSPGQGYGYTF. The CDR3 bases are TGTGCCACCAGCCCTGGCCAGGGATATGGCTACACCTTC.

This rearrangement joins TRBV7-9 to TRBJ1-6; possibly TRBD1 for D (5 bases). The CDR3 consists of 15 residues. V was pared by 6 bases and J by 7 bases, with 16 bases between. Germline assignment: CDR1 SEHNR and CDR2 FQNEAQ (reference sequence). CDR3: CASSAGGVGNSPLHF. The CDR3 bases are TGTGCCAGCAGTGCGGGGGGGGTCGGCAATTCACCCCTCCACTTT.

The J gene is TRBJ1-1, the V gene TRBV2, with D possibly TRBD1 on 6 matching bases. CDR1 is SNHLY, CDR2 FYNNEI, per germline. V gave up 5 bases and J gave up 1 base, with 14 bases separating them. This CDR3 contains 15 residues. The DNA for the CDR3 is TGTGCCAGCAGTCGGGACACTCAGGGGAACACTGAAGCTTTCTTT. Translated, it gives CASSRDTQGNTEAFF. Combining the CDR3 with reference TRBV2 and TRBJ1-1 gives the whole variable domain EPEVTQTPSHQVTQMGQEVILRCVPISNHLYFYWYRQILGQKVEFLVSFYNNEISEKSEIFDDQFSVERPDGSNFTLKIRSTKLEDSAMYFCASSRDTQGNTEAFFGQGTRLTVV.

This clonotype appeared a few times. A clone one base away is much larger, so this may be a read error. The CDR3 coding sequence is TGTGCCAGCAGTGACTCGGGACGCAGCTACAATGAGCAGTTCTTC. It codes for CASSDSGRSYNEQFF. V and J are TRBV12-3 or TRBV12-4 and TRBJ2-1; D might be TRBD1 or TRBD2, each matching 5 bases. The V end was cut by 5 bases, the J end by 3 bases, with 14 bases between. This CDR3 comprises 15 residues.

The chain combines TRBV20-1 with TRBJ1-1; TRBD1 agrees at 12 bases. Germline V CDR1 and CDR2: DFQATT, SNEGSKA (reference sequence). There are 15 residues in the CDR3. The CDR3 here is CSVGDRGPMNTEAFF. CDR3 in DNA: TGCAGCGTGGGGGACAGGGGGCCCATGAACACTGAAGCTTTCTTT.

The chain couples TRBV20-1 to TRBJ2-5, with D unclear. The CDR3 has 13 residues. Looked up from germline, CDR1 is DFQATT and CDR2 is SNEGSKA (reference sequence). V was shortened by 4 bases and J by 4 bases, with 13 bases between the two germline ends. The CDR3 nucleotides read TGCAGTGCTAATGCCAGGTCCTTAGAGACCCAGTACTTC. Amino acid sequence: CSANARSLETQYF.

The chain uses TRBV7-2 and TRBJ1-1; no reliable D call. The germline V gene has CDR1 SGHTA and CDR2 FQGNSA. The CDR3 spans 14 residues. V lost 1 base, J lost 11 bases, and 17 bases lay in between. Written as DNA, the CDR3 is TGTGCCAGCAGCTTAGGTCGTCGACTAGCGGGGGCTTTCTTT. Its translation: CASSLGRRLAGAFF. Looking up the rest from reference TRBV7-2 and TRBJ1-1 gives the full variable domain: GAGVSQSPSNKVTEKGKDVELRCDPISGHTALYWYRQSLGQGLEFLIYFQGNSAPDKSGLPSDRFSAERTGGSVSTLTIQRTQQEDSAVYLCASSLGRRLAGAFFGQGTRLTVV.

The rearrangement joins TRBV9 to TRBJ2-2; TRBD2 matches at 10 bases. In germline, CDR1 is SGDLS, CDR2 YYNGEE. The CDR3 spans 15 residues. The J segment lost 6 bases and the V segment lost 3 bases, leaving 5 bases of the junction unmatched. CDR3 residues: CASSAAGGPPGELFF. The CDR3 DNA sequence: TGTGCCAGCAGCGCAGCGGGAGGGCCTCCCGGGGAGCTGTTTTTT.

This clonotype was seen repeatedly, ten times or more. The V gene is TRBV5-8, the J gene TRBJ1-2, with D possibly TRBD1 on 5 matching bases. V lost 1 base and J lost 6, with 10 bases in between. This CDR3 is built from 13 residues. Germline values: CDR1 SGHTS, CDR2 YDEGEE. The CDR3 loop reads CASSLTGTDGYTF. CDR3 nucleotide sequence: TGTGCCAGCAGCTTGACCGGGACGGATGGCTACACCTTC.

This clonotype was recorded many times. V usage is TRBV19 and J usage is TRBJ2-7, with 8 bases identical to TRBD2. The CDR3 sequence is 15 residues long. The J segment lost 5 bases and the V segment lost 4 bases, leaving 10 bases of the junction unmatched. In germline, CDR1 is LNHDA, CDR2 SQIVND (reference sequence). CDR3 region: CASSKRRGGLHEQYF. The CDR3 nucleotides read TGTGCCAGTAGTAAAAGACGGGGGGGGCTCCACGAGCAGTACTTC.

J is TRBJ1-2 and V is TRBV18; 7 nucleotides align to TRBD1. From germline, CDR1 is KGHSH and CDR2 LQKENI. V shed 1 base, J shed 6 bases, and the junction held 8 bases outside the gene matches. The CDR3 runs 15 residues. In DNA form, the CDR3 reads TGTGCCAGCTCACCACGAACGACAGGGATGCATGGCTACACCTTC. Translating gives CASSPRTTGMHGYTF.

The rearrangement links TRBV4-1 to TRBJ2-2, with D tentatively TRBD1 (5 bases). CDR1 is MGHRA and CDR2 is YSYEKL in the germline V gene. V dropped 4 bases and J dropped 4 bases, with 19 bases sitting between them. The CDR3 length is 17 residues. CDR3 amino acids: CASSPRVIYRSTGELFF. The CDR3, as DNA: TGCGCCAGCAGCCCGAGAGTGATCTACAGGTCCACCGGGGAGCTGTTTTTT.

This clonotype was counted at least ten times. J is TRBJ2-5 and V is TRBV2; D is unclear. V lost 1 base, J lost 5 bases, and 8 bases lay in between. Germline V gives CDR1 SNHLY, CDR2 FYNNEI. The CDR3 contains 13 residues. The CDR3 spells CASSEGSWETQYF. CDR3 coding DNA: TGTGCCAGCAGTGAAGGAAGTTGGGAGACCCAGTACTTC. The entire variable domain, with the rest obtained from reference TRBV2 and TRBJ2-5, is as follows: EPEVTQTPSHQVTQMGQEVILRCVPISNHLYFYWYRQILGQKVEFLVSFYNNEISEKSEIFDDQFSVERPDGSNFTLKIRSTKLEDSAMYFCASSEGSWETQYFGPGTRLLVL.

This clonotype was recorded many times. V usage is TRBV7-8 and J usage is TRBJ2-1; 9 bases agree with TRBD1. Germline CDR1 and CDR2: SGHVS and FQNEAQ. This CDR3 has 13 residues. Trimming took 4 bases from V and 9 from J; bases not matched to a gene: 4. The CDR3 DNA reads as TGTGCCAGCAGCTCCGACAGGGGGGGTGAGCAGTTCTTC. This sequence encodes CASSSDRGGEQFF.

This clonotype came up many times. The chain joins TRBV12-3 or TRBV12-4 to TRBJ1-6; the match to TRBD1 covers 7 bases. The trim removed 6 bases at V and 0 bases at J, leaving 8 bases unmatched. CDR3 length: 17 residues. The CDR3 coding sequence is TGTGCCAGCAGATGGGACAGAAAGAGCTCCTATAATTCACCCCTCCACTTT. Amino acids: CASRWDRKSSYNSPLHF.

This clonotype appeared many times. The chain combines TRBV7-6 with TRBJ2-5; D perhaps matches TRBD2 (5 bases). The CDR3 is made up of 16 amino acids. Trimming took 1 base from V and 1 from J, leaving 13 bases between them. In germline, CDR1 is SGHVS, CDR2 FNYEAQ. The CDR3 spells CASSLGASIVQETQYF. DNA of the CDR3: TGTGCCAGCAGCTTAGGCGCTAGCATAGTCCAAGAGACCCAGTACTTC.

This chain connects TRBV24-1 to TRBJ2-3; TRBD1 might be the D (6 bases). Trimming took off 10 bases at V and 0 bases at J, with 13 bases between the two ends. Germline lookup yields CDR1 KGHDR and CDR2 SFDVKD. The CDR3 loop spans 14 amino acids. For the CDR3, the DNA is TGTGCCACTTCATTACAGGGAAGCACAGATACGCAGTATTTT. Protein sequence: CATSLQGSTDTQYF.

The chain combines TRBV7-9 with TRBJ1-5; maybe TRBD1 (5 bases). CDR1 is SEHNR, CDR2 FQNEAQ, per germline (reference sequence). The V gene lost 1 base and the J gene lost 3 bases, with 10 bases spanning the gap. The CDR3 has 15 residues. Here the CDR3 reads CASSLVGGVNQPQHF. CDR3 bases: TGTGCCAGCAGCTTAGTTGGGGGAGTCAATCAGCCCCAGCATTTT.

This clonotype was seen more than once but under ten times. The chain carries TRBV7-6 and TRBJ2-2; tentatively, D is TRBD2 (6 bases). The length of the CDR3 is 16 residues. The ends were cut back, 5 bases at V and 0 bases at J, with 13 bases in the middle. Germline lookup yields CDR1 SGHVS and CDR2 FNYEAQ. CDR3 amino acids: CASSHAGQANTGELFF. The CDR3 DNA sequence: TGTGCCAGCAGCCACGCGGGGCAGGCGAACACCGGGGAGCTGTTTTTT.

V gene TRBV5-1 combines with J gene TRBJ2-7; D possibly corresponds to TRBD1 (5 bases). The length of the CDR3 is 15 residues. The germline V and J ends were trimmed by 2 bases and 5 bases, with 17 bases remaining between them. CDR1 is SGHRS, CDR2 YFSETQ, per germline. The CDR3 loop reads CASSFGGQGGDEQYF. CDR3 DNA sequence: TGCGCCAGCAGCTTCGGTGGTCAGGGTGGCGACGAGCAGTACTTC.

The gene calls are TRBV29-1 and TRBJ2-7; D possibly matches TRBD1 or TRBD2 (6 bases each). The CDR3 sequence is 13 residues long. Looked up from germline, CDR1 is SQVTM and CDR2 is ANQGSEA. Between the trimmed V and J ends, which lost 7 bases and 7 bases, there was a span of 20 bases. The CDR3, as DNA: TGCAGCGCTCCGGGACGGGGGCCGGGAGAGCAGTACTTC. It translates to CSAPGRGPGEQYF.